The 22 T cell receptor beta chains reported below all come from one sample, sequenced in a study of OX40 agonist ivuxolimab in advanced cancers. Generated by immunoSEQ multiplex PCR, the TCRdb table keeps only in-frame clones and is missing some. The data show about 90,000 clones, about 89% seen once. The source was CD4+ or CD8+ T cells sorted from blood, collected in a trial of the OX40 agonist ivuxolimab. The receptors were sampled from an adult with an advanced solid tumor such as melanoma, head and neck, liver or kidney cancer.

This chain uses TRBV5-1 with TRBJ1-4; D perhaps matches TRBD1 (5 bases). The CDR3 length is 15 residues. V was clipped by 0 bases and J by 5 bases, with 11 bases between them. In germline, CDR1 is SGHRS, CDR2 YFSETQ. This chain's CDR3 is CASSLERGGNEKLFF. Here the CDR3 DNA reads TGCGCCAGCAGCTTGGAAAGGGGCGGGAATGAAAAACTGTTTTTT.

This chain connects TRBV4-1 to TRBJ1-2; D is perhaps TRBD1 (5 bases). Trimming shortened V by 4 bases and J by 1 base, and 13 bases separated the two germline ends. The CDR3 spans 15 residues. The V gene's germline CDR1 is MGHRA and CDR2 YSYEKL. The CDR3: CASSPEGRYNYGYTF. As DNA, the CDR3 is TGCGCCAGCAGCCCGGAGGGGAGATATAACTATGGCTACACCTTC.

This sequence joins TRBV19 and TRBJ2-1, with 9 bases that match TRBD1. V lost 5 bases to trimming and J lost 4 bases; unmatched junction nucleotides: 15. Per the germline V gene, CDR1 is LNHDA and CDR2 is SQIVND (reference sequence). The CDR3 spans 18 residues. The CDR3 nucleotides read TGTGCCAGTAGTCCCAGGGTATCGGGACAGGGAATATACAATGAGCAGTTCTTC. Amino acid sequence: CASSPRVSGQGIYNEQFF.

The sample holds one count of this clone. The chain combines TRBV25-1 with TRBJ2-3; the D gene is possibly TRBD2 (6 bases). Germline assignment: CDR1 MGHDK and CDR2 SYGVNS. There are 14 residues in the CDR3. V lost 6 bases and J lost 3, with 13 bases in between. CDR3 in amino acids: CASRANGRTDTQYF. Written as DNA, the CDR3 is TGTGCCAGCAGGGCCAACGGGAGAACAGATACGCAGTATTTT.

The chain combines TRBV6-5 with TRBJ2-7, with 10 bases matching TRBD2. CDR1 is MNHEY and CDR2 is SVGAGI in the germline V gene. The junction had 9 bases not matched to a gene; V was cut back by 6 bases and J by 7 bases. This CDR3 is built from 14 residues. The CDR3 region is CASRKREGRGEQYF. The CDR3 nucleotides are TGTGCCAGCAGGAAGCGGGAGGGCCGAGGGGAGCAGTACTTC.

The chain employs TRBV5-1 and TRBJ2-7, with 13 bases identical to TRBD2. The germline V gene encodes CDR1 SGHRS and CDR2 YFSETQ. The V and J ends lost 4 bases and 6 bases, in that order; junction bases with no gene match: 7. The CDR3 extends over 15 amino acids. The CDR3 here is CASSETSGRASEQYF. CDR3 nucleotide sequence: TGCGCCAGCAGCGAAACTAGCGGGAGGGCCTCCGAGCAGTACTTC.

The rearrangement links TRBV28 to TRBJ1-5; no firm D call. Trimming removed 4 bases from V and 0 bases from J, with 16 bases in between. Germline-derived CDR1 and CDR2 are MDHEN and SYDVKM. This CDR3 is built from 17 residues. Here the CDR3 reads CASSSQSTVYSNQPQHF. Here the CDR3 DNA reads TGTGCCAGCAGTTCCCAGTCTACAGTATATAGCAATCAGCCCCAGCATTTT. Combining the CDR3 with reference TRBV28 and TRBJ1-5 gives the whole variable domain DVKVTQSSRYLVKRTGEKVFLECVQDMDHENMFWYRQDPGLGLRLIYFSYDVKMKEKGDIPEGYSVSREKKERFSLILESASTNQTSMYLCASSSQSTVYSNQPQHFGDGTRLSIL.

This rearrangement joins TRBV4-1 to TRBJ1-5; 11 bases match TRBD1. The CDR3 sequence is 14 residues long. V was clipped by 4 bases and J by 7 bases; unmatched bases: 3. CDR1 is MGHRA, CDR2 YSYEKL, per germline. This chain's CDR3 is CASSPGQGDQPQHF. CDR3 bases: TGCGCCAGCAGCCCGGGACAGGGGGACCAGCCCCAGCATTTT.

The V and J genes are TRBV2 and TRBJ2-2, with TRBD2 matching over 8 bases. Germline V gene data show CDR1 as SNHLY and CDR2 as FYNNEI. The J segment lost 5 bases and the V segment lost 7 bases, leaving 12 bases of the junction unmatched. CDR3 length: 16 amino acids. The CDR3 here is CASTGLVTMRTGELFF. The CDR3 DNA sequence: TGTGCCAGCACGGGACTAGTAACAATGCGTACCGGGGAGCTGTTTTTT.

This sequence joins TRBV7-2 and TRBJ1-4; 9 nucleotides agree with TRBD1. With V trimmed by 1 base and J by 8 bases, 5 bases remained unmatched. The CDR3 totals 15 residues. CDR1 SGHTA and CDR2 FQGNSA come from the germline V gene. The CDR3 sequence is CASSLESGTGEKLFF. The CDR3 DNA follows: TGTGCCAGCAGCTTAGAATCTGGGACAGGGGAAAAACTGTTTTTT.

CDR3 DNA: TGCGCCAGCAGGGGGGGAACAGGGTCTGGAAACACCATATATTTT. It codes for CASRGGTGSGNTIYF. The chain links TRBV5-1 to TRBJ1-3; a possible D gene is TRBD1 (6 bases). The ends were cut back, 5 bases at V and 1 base at J, with 13 bases in the middle. Germline assignment: CDR1 SGHRS and CDR2 YFSETQ. The CDR3 loop spans 15 amino acids.

The V call is TRBV7-9, the J call TRBJ2-5, with 7 bases that match TRBD1. Germline CDR1 is SEHNR and CDR2 is FQNEAQ (reference sequence). V trimming: 5 bases; J trimming: 5 bases; junction bases outside the gene matches: 8. CDR3 length: 14 residues. The CDR3 DNA reads as TGTGCCAGCAGCGCACAGACAGGGCGGGAGACCCAGTACTTC. This sequence encodes CASSAQTGRETQYF.

The gene calls are TRBV10-3 and TRBJ2-1; 7 nucleotides align to TRBD2. With V trimmed by 8 bases and J by 5 bases, 6 bases remained unmatched. Germline V CDR1 and CDR2: ENHRY, SYGVKD. The CDR3 has 13 amino acids. The CDR3 is CAIRPSGNNEQFF. The CDR3 nucleotides are TGTGCCATCCGGCCTAGCGGAAACAATGAGCAGTTCTTC.

This clone was counted once. CDR3 DNA: TGCGCCAGCAGCCAAGCTGGCCTAGAGTACAATGAGCAGTTCTTC. Translating gives CASSQAGLEYNEQFF. The V call is TRBV4-1, the J call TRBJ2-1; D call uncertain. Germline CDR1 is MGHRA and CDR2 is YSYEKL. The CDR3 consists of 15 residues. Trimming stripped 1 base from V and 4 bases from J, with 11 bases between.

This chain connects TRBV13 to TRBJ2-5, with D uncertain. CDR3 length: 12 amino acids. V lost 5 bases and J lost 7, with 11 bases in between. Per the germline V gene, CDR1 is PRHDT and CDR2 is FYEKMQ (reference sequence). CDR3 in DNA: TGTGCCAGCAGCACTGCCAAAGGGACCCAGTACTTC. This sequence encodes CASSTAKGTQYF.

The V call is TRBV7-2, the J call TRBJ2-5; TRBD2 matches at 10 bases. The junction had 16 bases not matched to a gene; V was cut back by 2 bases and J by 7 bases. This CDR3 is built from 18 residues. Germline lookup yields CDR1 SGHTA and CDR2 FQGNSA. DNA for the CDR3: TGTGCCAGCAGCTTAACTTACGGAGCGGGAGGGTTTGAAGGGACCCAGTACTTC. It is translated as CASSLTYGAGGFEGTQYF.

This rearrangement joins TRBV4-1 to TRBJ2-7; maybe TRBD1 (6 bases). Germline V gene data show CDR1 as MGHRA and CDR2 as YSYEKL. Trimming took 2 bases from V and 4 from J, leaving 6 bases between them. The CDR3 is 12 amino acids. The CDR3 sequence is CASSQQGYEQYF. DNA of the CDR3: TGCGCCAGCAGCCAACAGGGGTACGAGCAGTACTTC.

This chain links TRBV2 with TRBJ1-1; D unresolved. The ends were cut back, 6 bases at V and 1 base at J, with 18 bases in the middle. The CDR3 has 16 amino acids. Germline V lookup: CDR1 SNHLY, CDR2 FYNNEI. Here the CDR3 reads CASRSTFGRTNTEAFF. For the CDR3, the DNA is TGTGCCAGCAGGAGTACCTTTGGGAGGACGAACACTGAAGCTTTCTTT.

The chain joins TRBV27 to TRBJ2-4; the D is unclear. This CDR3 has 17 amino acids. Trimming removed 7 bases at V and 7 bases at J, with 26 bases between. In germline, CDR1 is MNHEY, CDR2 SMNVEV (reference sequence). The CDR3 sequence is CASKQGLVVDSTNIQYF. The CDR3 DNA reads TGTGCCAGCAAGCAAGGCTTGGTCGTAGACTCGACGAACATTCAGTACTTC.

The chain recombines TRBV5-1 with TRBJ2-1; TRBD1 is a possible D gene (6 bases). V lost 2 bases to trimming and J lost 2 bases, with 14 bases between them. The CDR3 contains 16 residues. From germline, CDR1 is SGHRS and CDR2 YFSETQ. The CDR3 DNA reads TGCGCCAGCAGCTTACCCCAGGGGATCCCCTACAATGAGCAGTTCTTC. This sequence encodes CASSLPQGIPYNEQFF.

The chain employs TRBV5-1 and TRBJ2-7; 10 bases match TRBD1. CDR3 length: 13 amino acids. V gave up 4 bases and J gave up 6 bases; unmatched junction bases: 4. The germline V gene has CDR1 SGHRS and CDR2 YFSETQ. The DNA for the CDR3 is TGCGCCAGCAGCACCTGGACAGGGGGCGAGCAGTACTTC. Residues: CASSTWTGGEQYF.

The genes are TRBV6-5 and TRBJ1-2; D not certain. Germline-derived CDR1 and CDR2 are MNHEY and SVGAGI. The germline V and J ends were trimmed by 5 bases and 3 bases, with 10 bases remaining between them. The CDR3 length is 13 residues. CDR3 protein: CASSLIQHYGYTF. In DNA, the CDR3 is TGTGCCAGCAGTCTTATCCAGCACTATGGCTACACCTTC.